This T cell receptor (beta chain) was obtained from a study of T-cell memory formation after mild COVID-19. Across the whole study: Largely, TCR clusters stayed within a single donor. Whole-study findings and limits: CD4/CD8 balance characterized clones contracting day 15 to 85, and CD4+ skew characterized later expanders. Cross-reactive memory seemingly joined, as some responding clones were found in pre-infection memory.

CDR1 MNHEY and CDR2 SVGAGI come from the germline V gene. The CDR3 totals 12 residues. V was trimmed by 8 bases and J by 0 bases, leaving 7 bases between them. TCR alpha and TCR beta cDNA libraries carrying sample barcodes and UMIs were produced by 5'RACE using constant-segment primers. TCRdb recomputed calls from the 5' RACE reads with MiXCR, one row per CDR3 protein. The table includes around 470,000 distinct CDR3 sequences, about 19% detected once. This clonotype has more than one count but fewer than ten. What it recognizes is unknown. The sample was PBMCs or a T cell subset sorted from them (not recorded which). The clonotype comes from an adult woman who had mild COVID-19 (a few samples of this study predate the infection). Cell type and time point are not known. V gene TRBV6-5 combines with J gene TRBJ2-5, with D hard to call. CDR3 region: CASWAYQETQYF. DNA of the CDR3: TGTGCCAGCTGGGCGTACCAAGAGACCCAGTACTTC.